A single TCR beta chain is shown here with its context. The data were taken from a study of blood T cell repertoires in COVID-19. Study at large: Both acute and convalescent COVID-19 samples were obtained from the United States, Italy and Spain.

The ends were cut back, 7 bases at V and 1 base at J, with 13 bases in the middle. Looked up from germline, CDR1 is LNHDA and CDR2 is SQIVND (reference sequence). The CDR3 consists of 15 residues. Assay used: immunoSEQ multiplex PCR; TCRdb lists only in-frame clones, some missing. Among roughly 72,000 clones, around 90% were seen once, and the ten largest hold roughly 2.5%. V usage is TRBV19 and J usage is TRBJ2-2; D ambiguous. The receptor was derived from a human donor in a cohort sampled during active COVID-19. Sample: peripheral blood. CDR3 sequence (DNA): TGTGCCAGTACTTCCCAGGCGATGAACACCGGGGAGCTGTTTTTT. Translating it yields CASTSQAMNTGELFF.